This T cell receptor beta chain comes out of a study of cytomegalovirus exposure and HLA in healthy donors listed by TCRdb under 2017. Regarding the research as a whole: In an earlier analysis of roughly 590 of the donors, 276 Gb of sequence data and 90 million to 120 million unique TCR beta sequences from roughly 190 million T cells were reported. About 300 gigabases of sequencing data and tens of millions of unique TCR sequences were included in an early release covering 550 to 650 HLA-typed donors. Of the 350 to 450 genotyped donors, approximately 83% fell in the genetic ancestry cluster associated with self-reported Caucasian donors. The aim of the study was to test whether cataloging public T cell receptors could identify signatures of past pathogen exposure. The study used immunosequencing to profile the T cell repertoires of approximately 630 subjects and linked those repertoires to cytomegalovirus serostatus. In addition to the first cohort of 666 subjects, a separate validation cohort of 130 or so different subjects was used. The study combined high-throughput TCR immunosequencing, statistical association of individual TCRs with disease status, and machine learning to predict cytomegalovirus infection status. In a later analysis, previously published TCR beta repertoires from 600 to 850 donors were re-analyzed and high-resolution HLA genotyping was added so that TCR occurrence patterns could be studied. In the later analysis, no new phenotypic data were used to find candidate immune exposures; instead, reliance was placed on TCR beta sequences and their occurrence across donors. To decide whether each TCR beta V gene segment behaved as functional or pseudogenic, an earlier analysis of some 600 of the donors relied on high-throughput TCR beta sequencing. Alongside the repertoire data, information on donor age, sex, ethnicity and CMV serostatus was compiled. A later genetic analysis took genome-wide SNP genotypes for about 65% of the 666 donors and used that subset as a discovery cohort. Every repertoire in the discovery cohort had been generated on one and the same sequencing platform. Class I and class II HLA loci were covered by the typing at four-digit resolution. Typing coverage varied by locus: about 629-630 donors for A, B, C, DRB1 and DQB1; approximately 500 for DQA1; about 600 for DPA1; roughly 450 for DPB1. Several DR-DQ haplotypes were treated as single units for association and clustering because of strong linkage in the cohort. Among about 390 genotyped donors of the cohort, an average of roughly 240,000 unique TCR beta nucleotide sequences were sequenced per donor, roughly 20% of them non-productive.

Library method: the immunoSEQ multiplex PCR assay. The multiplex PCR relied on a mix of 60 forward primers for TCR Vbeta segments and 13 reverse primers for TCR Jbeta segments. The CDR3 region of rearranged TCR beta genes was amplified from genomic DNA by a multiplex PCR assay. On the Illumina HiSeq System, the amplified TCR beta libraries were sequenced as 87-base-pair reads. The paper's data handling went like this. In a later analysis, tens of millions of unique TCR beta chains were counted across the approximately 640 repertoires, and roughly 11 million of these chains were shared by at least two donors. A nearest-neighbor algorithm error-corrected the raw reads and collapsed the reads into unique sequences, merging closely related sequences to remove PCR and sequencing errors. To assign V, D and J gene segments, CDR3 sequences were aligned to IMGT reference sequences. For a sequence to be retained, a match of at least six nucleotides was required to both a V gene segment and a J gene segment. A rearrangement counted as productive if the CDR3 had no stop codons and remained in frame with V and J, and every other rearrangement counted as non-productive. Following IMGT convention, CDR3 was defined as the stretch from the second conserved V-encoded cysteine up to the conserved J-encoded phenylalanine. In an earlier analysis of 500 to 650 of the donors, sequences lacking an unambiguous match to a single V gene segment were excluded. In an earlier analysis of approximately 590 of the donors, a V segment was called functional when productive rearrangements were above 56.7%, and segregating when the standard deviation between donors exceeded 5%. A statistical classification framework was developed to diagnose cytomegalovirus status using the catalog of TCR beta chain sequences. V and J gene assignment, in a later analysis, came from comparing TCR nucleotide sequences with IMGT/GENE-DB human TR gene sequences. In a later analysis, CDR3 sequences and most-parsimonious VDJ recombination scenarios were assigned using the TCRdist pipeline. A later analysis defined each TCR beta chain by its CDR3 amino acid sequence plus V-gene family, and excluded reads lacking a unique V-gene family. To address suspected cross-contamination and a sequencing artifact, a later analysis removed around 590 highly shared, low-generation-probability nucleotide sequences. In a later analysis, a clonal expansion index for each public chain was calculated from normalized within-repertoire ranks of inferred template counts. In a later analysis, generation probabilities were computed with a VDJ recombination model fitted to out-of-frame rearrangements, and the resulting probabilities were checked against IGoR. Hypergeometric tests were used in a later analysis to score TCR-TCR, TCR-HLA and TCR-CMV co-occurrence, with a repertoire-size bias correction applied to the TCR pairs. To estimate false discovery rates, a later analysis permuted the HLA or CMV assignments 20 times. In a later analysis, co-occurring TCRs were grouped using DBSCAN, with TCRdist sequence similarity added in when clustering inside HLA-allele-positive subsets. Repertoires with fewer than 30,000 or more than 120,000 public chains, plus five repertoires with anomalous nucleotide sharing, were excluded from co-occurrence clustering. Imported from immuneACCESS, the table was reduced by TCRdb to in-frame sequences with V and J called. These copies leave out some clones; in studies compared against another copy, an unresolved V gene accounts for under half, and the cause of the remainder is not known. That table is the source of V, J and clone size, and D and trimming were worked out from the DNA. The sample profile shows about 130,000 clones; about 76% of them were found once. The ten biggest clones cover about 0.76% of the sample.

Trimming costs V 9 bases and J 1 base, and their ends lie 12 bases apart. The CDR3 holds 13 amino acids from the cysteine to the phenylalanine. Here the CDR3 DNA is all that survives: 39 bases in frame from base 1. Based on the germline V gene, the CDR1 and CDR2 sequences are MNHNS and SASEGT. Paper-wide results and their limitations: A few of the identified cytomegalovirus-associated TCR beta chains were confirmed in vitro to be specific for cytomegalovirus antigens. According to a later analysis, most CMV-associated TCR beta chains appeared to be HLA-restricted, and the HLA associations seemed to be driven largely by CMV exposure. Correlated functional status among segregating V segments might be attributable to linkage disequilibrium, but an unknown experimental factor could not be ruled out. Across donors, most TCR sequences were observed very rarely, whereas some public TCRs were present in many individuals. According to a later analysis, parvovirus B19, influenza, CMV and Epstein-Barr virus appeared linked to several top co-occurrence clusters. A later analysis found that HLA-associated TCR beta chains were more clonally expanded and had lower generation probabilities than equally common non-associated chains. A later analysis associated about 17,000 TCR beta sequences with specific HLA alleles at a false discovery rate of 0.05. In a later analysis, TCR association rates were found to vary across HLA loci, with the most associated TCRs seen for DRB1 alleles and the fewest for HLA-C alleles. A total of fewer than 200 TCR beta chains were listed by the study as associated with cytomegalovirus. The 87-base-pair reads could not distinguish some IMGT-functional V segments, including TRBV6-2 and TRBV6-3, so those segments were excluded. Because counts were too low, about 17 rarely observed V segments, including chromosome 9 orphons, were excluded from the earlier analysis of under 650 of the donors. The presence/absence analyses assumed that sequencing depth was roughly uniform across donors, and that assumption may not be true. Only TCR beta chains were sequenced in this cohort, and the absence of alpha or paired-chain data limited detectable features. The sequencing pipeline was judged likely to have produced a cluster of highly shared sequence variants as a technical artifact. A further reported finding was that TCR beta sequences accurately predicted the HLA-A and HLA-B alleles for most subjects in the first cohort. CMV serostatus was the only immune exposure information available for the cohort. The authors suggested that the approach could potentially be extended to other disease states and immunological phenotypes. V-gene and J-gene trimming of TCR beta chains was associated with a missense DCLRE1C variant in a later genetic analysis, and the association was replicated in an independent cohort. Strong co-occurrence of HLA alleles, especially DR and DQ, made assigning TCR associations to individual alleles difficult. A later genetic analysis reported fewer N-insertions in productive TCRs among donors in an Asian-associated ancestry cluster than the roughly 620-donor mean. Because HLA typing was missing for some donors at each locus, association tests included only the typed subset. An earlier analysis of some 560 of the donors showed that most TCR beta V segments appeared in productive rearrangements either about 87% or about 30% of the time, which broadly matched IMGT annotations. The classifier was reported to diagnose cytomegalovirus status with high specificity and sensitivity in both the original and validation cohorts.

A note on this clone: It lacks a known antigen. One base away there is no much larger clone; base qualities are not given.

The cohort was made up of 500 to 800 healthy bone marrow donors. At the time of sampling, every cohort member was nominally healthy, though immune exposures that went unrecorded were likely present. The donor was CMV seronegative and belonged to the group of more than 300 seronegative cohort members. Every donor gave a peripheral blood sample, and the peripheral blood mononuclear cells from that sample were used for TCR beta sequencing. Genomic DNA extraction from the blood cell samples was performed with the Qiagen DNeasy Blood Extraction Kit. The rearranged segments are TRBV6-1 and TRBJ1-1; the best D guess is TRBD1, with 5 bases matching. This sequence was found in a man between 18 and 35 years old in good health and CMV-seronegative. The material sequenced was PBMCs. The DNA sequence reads TGTGCCAGTTTAATCGGGGGGAACACTGAAGCTTTCTTT. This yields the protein CASLIGGNTEAFF.